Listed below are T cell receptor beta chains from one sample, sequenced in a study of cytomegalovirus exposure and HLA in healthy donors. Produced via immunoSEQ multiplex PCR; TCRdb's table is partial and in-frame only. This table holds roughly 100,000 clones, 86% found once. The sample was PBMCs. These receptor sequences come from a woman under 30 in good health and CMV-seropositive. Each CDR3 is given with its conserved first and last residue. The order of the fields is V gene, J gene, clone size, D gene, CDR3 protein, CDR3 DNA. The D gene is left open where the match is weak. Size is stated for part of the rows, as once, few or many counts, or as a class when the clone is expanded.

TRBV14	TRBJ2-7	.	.	CASSPSSYEQYF	TGTGCCAGCAGCCCGTCTTCCTACGAGCAGTACTTC
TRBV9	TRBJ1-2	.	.	CASSESGLESNYGYTF	TGTGCCAGCAGCGAAAGCGGACTGGAGAGTAACTATGGCTACACCTTC
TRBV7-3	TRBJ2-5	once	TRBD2	CASSLGVSGGQETQYF	TGTGCCAGCAGCTTAGGGGTTAGCGGGGGCCAAGAGACCCAGTACTTC
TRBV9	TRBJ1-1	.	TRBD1	CASSGGTGDEAFF	TGTGCCAGCAGCGGAGGGACAGGGGATGAAGCTTTCTTT
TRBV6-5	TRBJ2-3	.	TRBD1	CASRDRPPDTQYF	TGTGCCAGCCGGGACAGGCCTCCAGATACGCAGTATTTT
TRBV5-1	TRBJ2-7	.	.	CASSHGSMTYEQYF	TGCGCCAGCAGCCACGGTTCAATGACCTACGAGCAGTACTTC
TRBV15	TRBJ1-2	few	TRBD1	CATSRADRGGGYTF	TGTGCCACCAGCAGAGCTGACAGGGGAGGAGGCTACACCTTC
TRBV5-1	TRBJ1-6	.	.	CASSVAAGQWDSPLHF	TGCGCCAGCAGCGTTGCCGCAGGACAGTGGGATTCACCCCTCCACTTT
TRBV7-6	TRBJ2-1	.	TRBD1	CASGGQGARNEQFF	TGTGCCAGCGGGGGACAGGGGGCGAGGAATGAGCAGTTCTTC
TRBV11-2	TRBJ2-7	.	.	CASSSGVVGGEQYF	TGTGCCAGCAGCTCCGGGGTCGTCGGGGGCGAGCAGTACTTC
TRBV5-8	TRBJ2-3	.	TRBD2	CASSRGTSSATDTQYF	TGTGCCAGCAGCCGGGGGACTAGCTCGGCCACAGATACGCAGTATTTT
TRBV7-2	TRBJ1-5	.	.	CASSVDSSNQPQHF	TGTGCCAGCAGCGTGGACAGTAGCAATCAGCCCCAGCATTTT
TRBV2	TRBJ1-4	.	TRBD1	CASRGGTGKNEKLFF	TGTGCCAGCAGGGGAGGGACAGGGAAAAATGAAAAACTGTTTTTT
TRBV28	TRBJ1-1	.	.	CASSFGISGQWNTEAFF	TGTGCCAGCAGTTTCGGAATTTCAGGACAGTGGAACACTGAAGCTTTCTTT
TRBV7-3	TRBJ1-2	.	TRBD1	CASSLAKGAGGYTF	TGTGCCAGCAGCTTAGCCAAGGGGGCGGGCGGCTACACCTTC
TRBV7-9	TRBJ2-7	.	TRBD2	CASSNSGTSGRMANEQYF	TGTGCCAGCAGCAACTCCGGGACTAGCGGGAGGATGGCGAACGAGCAGTACTTC
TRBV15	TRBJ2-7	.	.	CATSRAIGSAYEQYF	TGTGCCACCAGCAGAGCAATAGGGAGTGCCTACGAGCAGTACTTC
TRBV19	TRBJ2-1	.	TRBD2	CASSIAPKSSGVNEQFF	TGTGCCAGTAGTATAGCACCAAAGTCTAGCGGGGTTAATGAGCAGTTCTTC
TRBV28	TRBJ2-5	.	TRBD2	CASSDAGGETQYF	TGTGCCAGCAGTGACGCGGGAGGAGAGACCCAGTACTTC
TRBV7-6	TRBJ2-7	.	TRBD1	CASSLGQGDEQYF	TGTGCCAGCAGCTTAGGACAGGGGGACGAGCAGTACTTC
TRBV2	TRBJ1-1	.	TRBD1	CASSSRTGGAEAFF	TGTGCCAGCAGTTCCCGGACAGGGGGGGCTGAAGCTTTCTTT
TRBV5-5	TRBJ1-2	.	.	CASSLESGSYGYTF	TGTGCCAGCAGCTTGGAATCGGGTTCCTATGGCTACACCTTC
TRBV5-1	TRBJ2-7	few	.	CASSRDYEQYF	TGCGCCAGCTCCCGAGACTACGAGCAGTACTTC
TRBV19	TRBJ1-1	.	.	CASRPRGLNTEAFF	TGTGCCAGTAGGCCAAGGGGCCTGAACACTGAAGCTTTCTTT
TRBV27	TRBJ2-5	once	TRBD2	CASSLLWLAGGKQETQYF	TGTGCCAGCAGTTTATTATGGCTAGCGGGGGGCAAGCAAGAGACCCAGTACTTC
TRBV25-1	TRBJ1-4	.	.	CASSEQGSNEKLFF	TGTGCCAGCAGTGAACAGGGGAGTAATGAAAAACTGTTTTTT
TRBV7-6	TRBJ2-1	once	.	CASSLYGIHNEQFF	TGTGCCAGCAGCTTATACGGGATTCACAATGAGCAGTTCTTC
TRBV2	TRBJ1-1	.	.	CASREGISNTEAFF	TGTGCCAGCAGGGAGGGGATTTCGAACACTGAAGCTTTCTTT
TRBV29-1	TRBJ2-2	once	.	CSVGQGFNTGELFF	TGCAGCGTTGGACAAGGATTTAACACCGGGGAGCTGTTTTTT
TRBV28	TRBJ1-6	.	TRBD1	CASSPGQGAFGSPLHF	TGTGCCAGCAGCCCTGGCCAGGGGGCTTTTGGGTCACCCCTCCACTTT
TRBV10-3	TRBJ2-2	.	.	CAISDGGGRTNTGELFF	TGTGCCATCAGTGACGGGGGCGGGAGAACCAACACCGGGGAGCTGTTTTTT
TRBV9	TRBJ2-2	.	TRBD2	CASSAPGGASGAGELFF	TGTGCCAGCAGCGCCCCCGGCGGGGCTAGCGGCGCCGGGGAGCTGTTTTTT
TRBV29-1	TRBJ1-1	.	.	CSVLTGTMNTEAFF	TGCAGTGTACTAACGGGGACTATGAACACTGAAGCTTTCTTT
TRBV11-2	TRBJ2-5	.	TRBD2	CASSSYRTSDQETQYF	TGTGCCAGCAGCTCCTACAGGACTAGCGACCAAGAGACCCAGTACTTC
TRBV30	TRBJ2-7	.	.	CAWSSLDEQYF	TGTGCCTGGAGTTCCTTAGACGAGCAGTACTTC
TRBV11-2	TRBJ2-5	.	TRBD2	CASSSPFQLASQETQYF	TGTGCCAGCAGCTCCCCCTTCCAACTAGCGTCCCAAGAGACCCAGTACTTC
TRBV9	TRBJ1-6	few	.	CASKKGQGDSPLHF	TGTGCCAGCAAGAAAGGGCAGGGTGATTCACCCCTCCACTTT
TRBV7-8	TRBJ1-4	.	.	CASSHPRPETNEKLFF	TGTGCCAGCAGCCACCCTCGACCGGAGACTAATGAAAAACTGTTTTTT
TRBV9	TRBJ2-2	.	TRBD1	CASSPGTGPNTGELFF	TGTGCCAGCAGCCCGGGGACAGGACCGAACACCGGGGAGCTGTTTTTT
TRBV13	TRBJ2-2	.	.	CASSLYHTGELFF	TGTGCCAGCAGCTTATATCACACCGGGGAGCTGTTTTTT
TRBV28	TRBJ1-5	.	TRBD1	CASSFSGGLNQPQHF	TGTGCCAGCAGTTTCTCAGGGGGACTCAATCAGCCCCAGCATTTT
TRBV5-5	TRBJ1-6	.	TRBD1	CASSPGQGDSPLHF	TGTGCCAGCAGCCCCGGACAGGGAGATTCACCCCTCCACTTT
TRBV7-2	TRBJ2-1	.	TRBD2	CASSFGGGSPYNEQFF	TGTGCCAGCAGCTTCGGCGGGGGGAGCCCCTACAATGAGCAGTTCTTC
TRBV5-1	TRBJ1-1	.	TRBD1	CASSPGQEAEAFF	TGCGCCAGCAGCCCGGGACAGGAGGCTGAAGCTTTCTTT